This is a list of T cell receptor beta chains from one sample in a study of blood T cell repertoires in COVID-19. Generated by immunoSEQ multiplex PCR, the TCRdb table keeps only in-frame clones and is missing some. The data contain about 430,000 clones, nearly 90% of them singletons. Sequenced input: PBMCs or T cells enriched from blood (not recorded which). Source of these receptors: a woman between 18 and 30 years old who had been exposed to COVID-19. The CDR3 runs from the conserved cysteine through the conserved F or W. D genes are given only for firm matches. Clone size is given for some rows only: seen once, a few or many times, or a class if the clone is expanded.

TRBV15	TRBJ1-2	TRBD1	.	CATSSLGRTGEGYGYTF	TGTGCCACCAGCAGCCTTGGGCGGACAGGGGAGGGCTATGGCTACACCTTC
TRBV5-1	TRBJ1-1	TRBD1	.	CASSLAGGIFDTEAFF	TGCGCCAGCAGCTTGGCAGGGGGTATTTTTGACACTGAAGCTTTCTTT
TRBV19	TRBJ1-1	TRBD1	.	CASSKIDRGRTEAFF	TGTGCCAGTAGCAAAATCGACAGGGGGCGGACTGAAGCTTTCTTT
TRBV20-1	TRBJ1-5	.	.	CSADVQGPQHF	TGCAGTGCTGACGTGCAGGGGCCCCAGCATTTT
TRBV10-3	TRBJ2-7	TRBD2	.	CAISNGGTYEQYF	TGTGCCATCTCCAACGGGGGGACCTACGAGCAGTACTTC
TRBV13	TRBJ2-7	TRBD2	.	CASSLGASGPSYEQYF	TGTGCCAGCAGCTTGGGAGCTAGCGGGCCCTCCTACGAGCAGTACTTC
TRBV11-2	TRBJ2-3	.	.	CASSLVTEGTDTQYF	TGTGCCAGCAGCTTAGTCACTGAGGGCACAGATACGCAGTATTTT
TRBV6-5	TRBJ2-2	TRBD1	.	CASSYRTGPITGELFF	TGTGCCAGCAGTTACCGGACAGGTCCAATAACCGGGGAGCTGTTTTTT
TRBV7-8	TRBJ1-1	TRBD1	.	CASSPGQSNTEAFF	TGTGCCAGCAGTCCGGGACAGTCGAACACTGAAGCTTTCTTT
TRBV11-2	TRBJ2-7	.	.	CASSFGGPGYEQYF	TGTGCCAGCAGCTTCGGGGGTCCTGGTTACGAGCAGTACTTC
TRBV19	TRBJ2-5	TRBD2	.	CASSRSAGGQETQYF	TGTGCCAGTAGTCGGTCAGCGGGGGGACAAGAGACCCAGTACTTC
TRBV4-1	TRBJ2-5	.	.	CASSQVYSQETQYF	TGCGCCAGCAGCCAAGTCTACAGCCAAGAGACCCAGTACTTC
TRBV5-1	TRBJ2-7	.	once	CASSSTFSGISYEQYF	TGCGCCAGCAGCTCCACGTTTAGCGGCATCTCCTACGAGCAGTACTTC
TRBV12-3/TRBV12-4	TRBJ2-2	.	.	CEWQGNTGELFF	TGTGAATGGCAGGGGAACACCGGGGAGCTGTTTTTT
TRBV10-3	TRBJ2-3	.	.	CAISGVGTDTQYF	TGTGCCATCAGCGGGGTTGGCACAGATACGCAGTATTTT
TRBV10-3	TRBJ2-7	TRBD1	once	CAISEGGGQGAYEQYF	TGTGCCATCAGTGAAGGTGGGGGACAGGGGGCATACGAGCAGTACTTC
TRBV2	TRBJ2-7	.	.	CASRGGWGREQYF	TGTGCCAGCAGAGGCGGCTGGGGGCGCGAGCAGTACTTC
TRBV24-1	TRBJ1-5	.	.	CATRRKGVPQHF	TGTGCCACCAGACGGAAAGGGGTGCCCCAGCATTTT
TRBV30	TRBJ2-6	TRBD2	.	CAWKALGGTSGANVLTF	TGTGCCTGGAAGGCTTTGGGGGGGACCTCTGGGGCCAACGTCCTGACTTTC
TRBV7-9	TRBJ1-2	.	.	CASSLEVPGLGYGYTF	TGTGCCAGCAGCTTAGAGGTCCCAGGGCTGGGCTATGGCTACACCTTC
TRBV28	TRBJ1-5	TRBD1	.	CASTTGGQGAGLHQPQHF	TGTGCCAGCACCACGGGCGGGCAGGGGGCGGGGTTGCATCAGCCCCAGCATTTT
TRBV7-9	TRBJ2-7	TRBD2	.	CASSPRLAGGGEQYF	TGTGCCAGCAGCCCGCGACTAGCGGGGGGTGGTGAGCAGTACTTC
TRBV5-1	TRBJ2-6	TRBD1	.	CASRSTGGATGANVLTF	TGCGCCAGCAGATCGACAGGGGGCGCGACAGGGGCCAACGTCCTGACTTTC
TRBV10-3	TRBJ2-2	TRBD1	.	CAISDPRTGRARAAGELFF	TGTGCCATCAGTGACCCGCGGACAGGTAGAGCGAGGGCGGCCGGGGAGCTGTTTTTT
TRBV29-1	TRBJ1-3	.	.	CSVEKSTGPGNTIYF	TGCAGCGTTGAAAAATCAACAGGGCCTGGAAACACCATATATTTT
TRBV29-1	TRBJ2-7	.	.	CSVEATGSSTYEQYF	TGCAGCGTTGAAGCAACCGGGAGCAGCACCTACGAGCAGTACTTC
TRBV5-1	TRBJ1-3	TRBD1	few	CASSLTGADSGNTIYF	TGCGCCAGCAGCTTGACAGGGGCGGACTCTGGAAACACCATATATTTT
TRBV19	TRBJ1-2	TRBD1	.	CASSPKDRAAYGYTF	TGTGCCAGTAGTCCCAAAGACAGGGCGGCCTATGGCTACACCTTC
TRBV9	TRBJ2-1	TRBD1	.	CASSVVRGLTDEQFF	TGTGCCAGCAGCGTAGTTAGGGGGCTAACGGATGAGCAGTTCTTC
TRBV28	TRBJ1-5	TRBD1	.	CASSSTGMHQPQHF	TGTGCCAGCAGTTCGACAGGGATGCATCAGCCCCAGCATTTT
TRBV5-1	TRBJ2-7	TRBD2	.	CASSLEGGTTFYEQYF	TGCGCCAGCAGCTTGGAGGGAGGGACTACCTTCTACGAGCAGTACTTC
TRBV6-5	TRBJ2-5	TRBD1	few	CASTEGTEETQYF	TGTGCCAGCACCGAGGGGACAGAAGAGACCCAGTACTTC
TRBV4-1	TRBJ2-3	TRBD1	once	CASSPGQGTLTDTQYF	TGCGCCAGCAGCCCGGGACAGGGGACGCTCACAGATACGCAGTATTTT
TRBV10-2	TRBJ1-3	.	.	CASSELIGSGNTIYF	TGCGCCAGCAGTGAGTTAATCGGCTCTGGAAACACCATATATTTT
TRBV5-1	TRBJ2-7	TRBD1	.	CASSLGTGDSYEQYF	TGCGCCAGCAGCCTCGGGACAGGGGACTCCTACGAGCAGTACTTC
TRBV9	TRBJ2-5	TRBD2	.	CASSVDTSGFTETQYF	TGTGCCAGCAGCGTAGATACTAGCGGGTTCACAGAGACCCAGTACTTC
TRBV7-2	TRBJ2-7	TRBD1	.	CASSLGSGTGYEQYF	TGTGCCAGCAGCTTAGGGTCGGGGACAGGGTACGAGCAGTACTTC
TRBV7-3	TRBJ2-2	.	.	CASSLNVPGPTGELFF	TGTGCCAGCAGCTTAAACGTGCCGGGTCCCACCGGGGAGCTGTTTTTT
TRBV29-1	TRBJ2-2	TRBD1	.	CSVYGTANTGELFF	TGCAGCGTCTATGGGACAGCGAACACCGGGGAGCTGTTTTTT
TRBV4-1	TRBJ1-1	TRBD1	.	CASSQDYRGAGGTEAFF	TGCGCCAGCAGCCAAGATTATCGTGGAGCAGGGGGCACTGAAGCTTTCTTT
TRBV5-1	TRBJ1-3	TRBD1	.	CASSTVSGTGSGNTIYF	TGCGCCAGCAGCACCGTTTCCGGGACAGGGTCTGGAAACACCATATATTTT
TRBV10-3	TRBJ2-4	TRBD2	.	CAISESGLAGLNIQYF	TGTGCCATCAGTGAGTCTGGACTAGCGGGATTGAACATTCAGTACTTC